These 17 T cell receptor beta chains share one sample of origin, sequenced in a study of blood T cell repertoires in COVID-19. Measured with immunoSEQ multiplex PCR; TCRdb has only the in-frame clones, and not every one. Among under 300,000 clones, 80% to 95% were seen once, and the ten largest hold roughly 0.89%. Sequencing was carried out using peripheral blood. These receptor sequences come from a man aged 25-45 years with COVID-19, enrolled during active disease.

The rearrangement uses TRBV19 and TRBJ2-6; D ambiguous. V lost 1 base, J lost 2 bases, and 12 bases lay in between. The CDR3 has 17 amino acids. Germline V CDR1 and CDR2: LNHDA, SQIVND (reference sequence). The CDR3 region is CASSIASLVPGANVLTF. The CDR3 bases are TGTGCCAGTAGTATAGCCAGTTTGGTGCCTGGGGCCAACGTCCTGACTTTC.

The chain is built from TRBV5-5 and TRBJ1-5; D remains unclear. The CDR3 is 17 amino acids. Germline-derived CDR1 and CDR2 are SGHKS and YYEKEE (reference sequence). The V gene lost 4 bases and the J gene lost 0 bases, with 17 bases spanning the gap. The CDR3 sequence: CASSVGRTGGSNQPQHF. The CDR3, as DNA: TGTGCCAGCAGCGTCGGGAGGACCGGAGGTAGCAATCAGCCCCAGCATTTT.

This clone was observed once. The rearrangement links TRBV30 to TRBJ2-5; weak D call: TRBD2 (5 bases). There are 14 residues in the CDR3. The V gene lost 0 bases and the J gene lost 4 bases, with 12 bases spanning the gap. Germline CDR1 and CDR2: GTSNPN and SVGIG (reference sequence). The CDR3 reads CAWSVQSGIETQYF. The CDR3, as DNA: TGTGCCTGGAGTGTACAGTCGGGGATAGAGACCCAGTACTTC. The full variable domain, rest sourced from reference TRBV30 and TRBJ2-5, is SQTIHQWPATLVQPVGSPLSLECTVEGTSNPNLYWYRQAAGRGLQLLFYSVGIGQISSEVPQNLSASRPQDRQFILSSKKLLLSDSGFYLCAWSVQSGIETQYFGPGTRLLVL.

This clone was seen a handful of times. The J gene is TRBJ2-3, the V gene TRBV7-6, with 8 bases identical to TRBD1. From germline, CDR1 is SGHVS and CDR2 FNYEAQ. The CDR3 is made up of 15 amino acids. The V gene end was trimmed by 1 base and the J gene end by 1 base; junction bases not matched to a gene: 1. CDR3: CASSLEGQGTDTQYF. Written as DNA, the CDR3 is TGTGCCAGCAGCTTAGAGGGACAGGGCACAGATACGCAGTATTTT.

The rearrangement joins TRBV20-1 to TRBJ1-5; 7 bases agree with TRBD1. CDR1 and CDR2 from the germline V gene are DFQATT and SNEGSKA (reference sequence). The J segment lost 4 bases and the V segment lost 3 bases, leaving 9 bases of the junction unmatched. This CDR3 is 15 amino acids long. CDR3 sequence (DNA): TGCAGTGCTAGTAAAGGGGGCGACGGTAATCAGCCCCAGCATTTT. This codes for CSASKGGDGNQPQHF.

This rearrangement joins TRBV16 to TRBJ1-2; no clear D. The CDR3 consists of 15 residues. CDR1 is KGHSY, CDR2 FQNENV, per germline. V lost 2 bases to trimming and J lost 4 bases, with 14 bases between them. As DNA, the CDR3 is TGTGCCAGCAGCCAACAAAGCGGGGTAGGCTATGGCTACACCTTC. As protein: CASSQQSGVGYGYTF.

The J gene is TRBJ2-3, the V gene TRBV7-2; D is uncertain. The CDR3 extends over 15 amino acids. CDR1 SGHTA and CDR2 FQGNSA come from the germline V gene. V lost 5 bases and J lost 0, with 12 bases in between. The CDR3 loop is CASSPSPRSTDTQYF. The CDR3 DNA is TGTGCCAGCAGCCCTAGTCCAAGGAGCACAGATACGCAGTATTTT.

This clone was seen a few times. The chain is built from TRBV7-9 and TRBJ2-7; 7 bases fit TRBD2. This CDR3 region has 14 residues. Germline CDR1 is SEHNR and CDR2 is FQNEAQ (reference sequence). The J segment lost 4 bases and the V segment lost 1 base, leaving 4 bases of the junction unmatched. CDR3: CASSLGLADYEQYF. CDR3 DNA sequence: TGTGCCAGCAGCTTAGGTCTAGCGGATTACGAGCAGTACTTC.

In this sample, this clone turned up once. CDR3 sequence (DNA): TGTGCCAGCAGTTACCTAGAGGGGAACACTGAAGCTTTCTTT. Translation gives CASSYLEGNTEAFF. The chain links TRBV6-5 to TRBJ1-1; D ambiguous. Germline V gives CDR1 MNHEY, CDR2 SVGAGI. The V and J ends lost 2 bases and 1 base respectively, with 8 bases between them. The CDR3 consists of 14 residues.

The chain has TRBV10-2 and TRBJ2-7, with D possibly matching TRBD2 (6 bases). The CDR3 is 15 amino acids. Looked up from germline, CDR1 is WSHSY and CDR2 is SAAADI. The V end lost 7 bases, the J end lost 2 bases, and 18 bases lay between the germline ends. The CDR3 spells CASNSRRDLPYEQYF. Written as DNA, the CDR3 is TGCGCCAGCAATAGTCGGCGGGACCTGCCCTACGAGCAGTACTTC.

This chain links TRBV19 with TRBJ1-5, with TRBD1 identical over 7 bases. V lost 7 bases to trimming and J lost 3 bases; unmatched junction nucleotides: 6. The CDR3 consists of 14 residues. The germline gives CDR1 LNHDA, CDR2 SQIVND (reference sequence). The DNA for the CDR3 is TGTGCCAGTACTGGAGGGGGCTTCAATCAGCCCCAGCATTTT. Amino acid sequence: CASTGGGFNQPQHF.

The chain links TRBV7-9 to TRBJ1-1, with a possible D match to TRBD1 (5 bases). CDR3 length equals 12 residues. The V gene's germline CDR1 is SEHNR and CDR2 FQNEAQ (reference sequence). Trimming shortened V by 5 bases and J by 3 bases, and 7 bases separated the two germline ends. The CDR3 DNA is TGTGCCAGCAGCCCGACAGACACTGAAGCTTTCTTT. Its protein is CASSPTDTEAFF.

The gene calls are TRBV7-6 and TRBJ2-1; perhaps TRBD1 as D (5 bases). The CDR3 is made up of 15 amino acids. V was cut by 5 bases and J by 7 bases, with 18 bases left in between. The germline CDR1 and CDR2 sequences are SGHVS and FNYEAQ. The CDR3 loop reads CASSPHRSLLNEQFF. The CDR3 DNA reads as TGTGCCAGCAGCCCCCACAGGAGTCTCTTGAATGAGCAGTTCTTC.

This clone appeared once. V is TRBV29-1 and J is TRBJ2-1, with D tentatively TRBD1 (5 bases). CDR3 length equals 17 residues. CDR1 SQVTM and CDR2 ANQGSEA come from the germline V gene. Trimming took 6 bases from V and 4 from J, leaving 25 bases between them. In DNA form, the CDR3 reads TGCAGCGTCGGTCAGGTAGGGGTCCAAAAGGTTTACAATGAGCAGTTCTTC. Translating gives CSVGQVGVQKVYNEQFF.

The chain carries TRBV5-1 and TRBJ1-1, with 8 nucleotides matching TRBD1. This CDR3 region has 13 residues. The V gene end was trimmed by 3 bases and the J gene end by 3 bases; junction bases not matched to a gene: 1. Germline assignment: CDR1 SGHRS and CDR2 YFSETQ. The DNA of the CDR3 is TGCGCCAGCAGCTCACAGGGGGACACTGAAGCTTTCTTT. Translation gives CASSSQGDTEAFF.

This chain connects TRBV30 to TRBJ1-5; TRBD1 is a possible D gene (6 bases). V was pared by 2 bases and J by 4 bases, with 12 bases between. The CDR3 is made up of 14 amino acids. Germline V lookup: CDR1 GTSNPN, CDR2 SVGIG (reference sequence). Here the CDR3 reads CAWSRGQPNQPQHF. As DNA, the CDR3 is TGTGCCTGGAGTAGAGGACAGCCAAATCAGCCCCAGCATTTT. The full variable domain, its missing parts supplied by reference TRBV30 and TRBJ1-5, is SQTIHQWPATLVQPVGSPLSLECTVEGTSNPNLYWYRQAAGRGLQLLFYSVGIGQISSEVPQNLSASRPQDRQFILSSKKLLLSDSGFYLCAWSRGQPNQPQHFGDGTRLSIL.

CDR3 residues: CASSETGSSNYGYTF. CDR3 nucleotide sequence: TGTGCCAGCAGCGAAACAGGGAGTTCTAACTATGGCTACACCTTC. The chain recombines TRBV9 with TRBJ1-2, with D maybe TRBD1 (6 bases). Trimming removed 3 bases at V and 0 bases at J, with 12 bases between. The germline CDR1 and CDR2 sequences are SGDLS and YYNGEE. The CDR3 is made up of 15 amino acids.